This T cell receptor (beta chain) was sequenced for a study of identical twins. Carrying unique molecular identifiers, the cDNA also gained a universal primer site through template switching. TCRdb ran MiXCR on the 5' RACE reads and lists one entry per CDR3 protein. Of some 1,700,000 distinct CDR3 sequences listed, around a third are singletons. This receptor was taken from a newborn girl in good health. Sequences were obtained from cord blood.

The CDR3 nucleotides are TGCAGTGCTGATATAGGGACTATCCAAGAGACCCAGTACTTC. Protein product: CSADIGTIQETQYF. The chain uses TRBV20-1 and TRBJ2-5, with 7 bases fitting TRBD2. The germline gives CDR1 DFQATT, CDR2 SNEGSKA (reference sequence). V was pared by 5 bases and J by 1 base, with 7 bases of the junction left unmatched. The CDR3 length is 14 residues.